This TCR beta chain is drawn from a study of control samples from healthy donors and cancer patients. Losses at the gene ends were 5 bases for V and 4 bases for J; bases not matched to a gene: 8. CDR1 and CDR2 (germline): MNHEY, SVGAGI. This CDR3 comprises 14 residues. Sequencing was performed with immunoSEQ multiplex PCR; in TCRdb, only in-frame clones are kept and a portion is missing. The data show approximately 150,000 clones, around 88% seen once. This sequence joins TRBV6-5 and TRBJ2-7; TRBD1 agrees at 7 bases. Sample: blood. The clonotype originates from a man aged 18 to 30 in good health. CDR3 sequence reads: CASSRRTGNYEQYF. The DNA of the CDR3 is TGTGCCAGCAGTAGGCGGACAGGAAATTACGAGCAGTACTTC.